Listed here are 8 T cell receptor beta chains from one sample, sequenced in a study of blood T cell repertoires in COVID-19. TCRdb's table, derived via immunoSEQ multiplex PCR, lists solely in-frame clones and lacks some. The table lists roughly 140,000 clones, approximately 84% of them singletons, with 2.2% in the top ten. The sequenced material came from peripheral blood. The source of these receptors is an older man with acute or convalescent COVID-19.

The J gene is TRBJ2-7, the V gene TRBV10-3, with 9 bases aligning to TRBD2. Germline-derived CDR1 and CDR2 are ENHRY and SYGVKD. This CDR3 region has 15 residues. The trim removed 3 bases at V and 2 bases at J, leaving 5 bases unmatched. CDR3 region: CAISDTSGLTYEQYF. The CDR3 DNA follows: TGTGCCATCAGTGATACTAGCGGGCTGACCTACGAGCAGTACTTC.

The V gene is TRBV7-3, the J gene TRBJ2-2, with D possibly matching TRBD1 (6 bases). The CDR3 totals 16 residues. Germline V CDR1 and CDR2: SGHTA, FQGTGA. V was trimmed by 5 bases and J by 4 bases, leaving 17 bases between them. The CDR3 is CASSRGSDRFTGELFF. In DNA form, the CDR3 reads TGTGCCAGCAGCCGCGGTAGCGACAGGTTCACCGGGGAGCTGTTTTTT.

The chain carries TRBV9 and TRBJ2-7; 9 bases fit TRBD2. The V gene end was trimmed by 0 bases and the J gene end by 2 bases; junction bases not matched to a gene: 6. CDR3 length: 16 amino acids. CDR1 SGDLS and CDR2 YYNGEE come from the germline V gene. The chain's CDR3 is CASSVGGGGAPYEQYF. As DNA, the CDR3 is TGTGCCAGCAGCGTAGGTGGCGGGGGGGCCCCCTACGAGCAGTACTTC.

The CDR3 nucleotides are TGCGCCAGCAGCTTGGCTCCCGGGAGGGAGACCCAGTACTTC. This gives the protein CASSLAPGRETQYF. The rearrangement joins TRBV5-1 to TRBJ2-5; 7 bases map to TRBD2. CDR3 length equals 14 residues. V lost 0 bases to trimming and J lost 5 bases; unmatched junction nucleotides: 4. Germline loops: CDR1 SGHRS, CDR2 YFSETQ.

The CDR3 DNA sequence: TGTGCCAGCAGTGGTCTAGGGCGAACCTCCCTAGGGGCCCAGCATTTT. As protein: CASSGLGRTSLGAQHF. V gene TRBV6-2 or TRBV6-3 combines with J gene TRBJ1-5, with D maybe TRBD1 (5 bases). CDR1 and CDR2 (germline): MNHEY, SVGEGT. V was clipped by 5 bases and J by 11 bases, with 25 bases between them. The CDR3 has 16 residues.

The V call is TRBV9, the J call TRBJ2-1; 7 nucleotides match TRBD1. CDR1 and CDR2 (germline): SGDLS, YYNGEE. This CDR3 is 14 amino acids long. Losses at the gene ends were 4 bases for V and 5 bases for J; bases not matched to a gene: 6. DNA of the CDR3: TGTGCCAGCAGCACCACGACAGGGAACAATGAGCAGTTCTTC. This encodes CASSTTTGNNEQFF.

The chain employs TRBV5-4 and TRBJ2-7, with D maybe TRBD2 (6 bases). The length of the CDR3 is 13 residues. The germline V gene encodes CDR1 SGHNT and CDR2 YYREEE (reference sequence). V lost 1 base, J lost 1 base, and 6 bases lay in between. In DNA, the CDR3 is TGTGCCAGCAGCTTGCGGGGGTCCTACGAGCAGTACTTC. Protein: CASSLRGSYEQYF.

The chain combines TRBV9 with TRBJ1-1; TRBD1 matches 10 bases. The CDR3 runs 19 residues. The junction had 12 bases not matched to a gene; V was cut back by 0 bases and J by 1 base. Per the germline V gene, CDR1 is SGDLS and CDR2 is YYNGEE. CDR3 nucleotides: TGTGCCAGCAGCGTAGTGGGTCCGGGACAGGGGAGTGGGAACACTGAAGCTTTCTTT. Translation: CASSVVGPGQGSGNTEAFF.